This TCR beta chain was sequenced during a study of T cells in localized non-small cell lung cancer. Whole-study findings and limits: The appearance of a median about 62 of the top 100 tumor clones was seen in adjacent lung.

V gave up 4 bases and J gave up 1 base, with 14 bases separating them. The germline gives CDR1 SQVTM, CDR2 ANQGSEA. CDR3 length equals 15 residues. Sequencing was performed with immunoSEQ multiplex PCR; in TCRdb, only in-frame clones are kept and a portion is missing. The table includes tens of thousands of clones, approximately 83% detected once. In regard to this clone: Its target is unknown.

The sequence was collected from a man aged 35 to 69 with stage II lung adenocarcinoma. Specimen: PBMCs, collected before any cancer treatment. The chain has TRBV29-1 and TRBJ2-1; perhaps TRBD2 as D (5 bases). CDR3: CSVGGAEASYNEQFF. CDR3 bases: TGCAGCGTTGGAGGAGCGGAGGCTTCCTACAATGAGCAGTTCTTC.